Listed here are 25 T cell receptor beta chains from one sample, sequenced in a study of Tregs in tolerant kidney transplant recipients. Mixed chimerism was transient after nonmyeloablative marrow transplants from related graft donors. Clones were read by immunoSEQ multiplex PCR, and TCRdb kept only the in-frame ones, dropping some. The sample carries about 81,000 clones, more than 85% recorded once. This material consisted of CD4+ T cells from blood (PBMCs), taken 24 months after the transplant. The receptors here all came from a human patient who received a combined kidney and bone marrow transplant. Some T cells may arise from the graft donor.

This clone was observed once. The chain is built from TRBV15 and TRBJ2-5; a possible D gene is TRBD2 (6 bases). Germline lookup yields CDR1 LNHNV and CDR2 YYDKDF (reference sequence). This CDR3 is built from 17 residues. V was clipped by 3 bases and J by 1 base, with 18 bases between them. In nucleotides, the CDR3 is TGTGCCACCAGCAGTGCGGGAAGGGATGGAGCCCAAGAGACCCAGTACTTC. It yields the protein CATSSAGRDGAQETQYF.

V usage is TRBV5-5 and J usage is TRBJ2-7; no clear D. The CDR3 consists of 14 residues. Per the germline V gene, CDR1 is SGHKS and CDR2 is YYEKEE (reference sequence). The V end was cut by 9 bases, the J end by 4 bases, with 20 bases between. CDR3 bases: TGTGCCAAAAGCCCGGAAATGGGCCGGTACGAGCAGTACTTC. Amino acid sequence: CAKSPEMGRYEQYF. Variable domain in full (rest from reference TRBV5-5 and TRBJ2-7): DAGVTQSPTHLIKTRGQQVTLRCSPISGHKSVSWYQQVLGQGPQFIFQYYEKEERGRGNFPDRFSARQFPNYSSELNVNALLLGDSALYLCAKSPEMGRYEQYFGPGTRLTVT.

The chain uses TRBV19 and TRBJ1-5, with TRBD1 matching over 7 bases. The length of the CDR3 is 15 residues. The germline V gene has CDR1 LNHDA and CDR2 SQIVND (reference sequence). V lost 1 base to trimming and J lost 7 bases; unmatched junction nucleotides: 7. The chain's CDR3 is CASSIGQGVYQPQHF. The CDR3 coding sequence is TGTGCCAGTAGTATAGGGCAGGGGGTATACCAGCCCCAGCATTTT. Supplemented by reference TRBV19 and TRBJ1-5, the full variable domain reads DGGITQSPKYLFRKEGQNVTLSCEQNLNHDAMYWYRQDPGQGLRLIYYSQIVNDFQKGDIAEGYSVSREKKESFPLTVTSAQKNPTAFYLCASSIGQGVYQPQHFGDGTRLSIL.

The chain joins TRBV5-1 to TRBJ2-2; D may be TRBD1 (6 bases). The CDR3 runs 16 residues. V was cut by 0 bases and J by 5 bases, with 14 bases left in between. Germline CDR1 is SGHRS and CDR2 is YFSETQ. The CDR3, as DNA: TGCGCCAGCAGCTTGGTGCAGGGGTTGGGTACCGGGGAGCTGTTTTTT. Residues: CASSLVQGLGTGELFF.

This sequence joins TRBV18 and TRBJ2-5; 9 bases align to TRBD1. The length of the CDR3 is 14 residues. Germline V gene sequence: CDR1 KGHSH, CDR2 LQKENI. V shed 6 bases, J shed 4 bases, and the junction held 6 bases outside the gene matches. CDR3 coding DNA: TGTGCCAGCTCGTTACAGGGGGCTGTAGAGACCCAGTACTTC. Its protein is CASSLQGAVETQYF.

J is TRBJ2-7 and V is TRBV19; TRBD2 matches 9 bases. Trimming took 6 bases from V and 0 from J; bases not matched to a gene: 3. CDR1 is LNHDA and CDR2 is SQIVND in the germline V gene (reference sequence). This CDR3 comprises 14 residues. The CDR3 region has the DNA TGTGCCAGTAGGCGGGAGGGGAGCTCCTACGAGCAGTACTTC. This gives the protein CASRREGSSYEQYF.

This chain uses TRBV7-7 with TRBJ2-3, with TRBD2 as a possible D gene (5 bases). The CDR3 has 13 amino acids. With 1 base removed from V and 3 bases from J, the gap between germline ends came to 5 bases. Per germline, CDR1 SSHAT and CDR2 FNYEAQ (reference sequence). The CDR3 here is CASSLGGTDTQYF. DNA of the CDR3: TGTGCCAGCAGCTTAGGCGGGACAGATACGCAGTATTTT.

The V gene is TRBV5-1, the J gene TRBJ2-1; D perhaps matches TRBD2 (5 bases). Germline CDR1 and CDR2: SGHRS and YFSETQ. CDR3 length: 13 amino acids. Trimming pared 1 base from V and 4 bases from J, leaving 6 bases between. CDR3 protein: CASSLPGYNEQFF. CDR3 in DNA: TGCGCCAGCAGCTTGCCGGGGTACAATGAGCAGTTCTTC.

The chain recombines TRBV11-1 with TRBJ1-5; D is possibly TRBD1 (6 bases). V dropped 5 bases and J dropped 5 bases, with 10 bases sitting between them. The CDR3 spans 13 residues. Germline CDR1 is SGHAT and CDR2 is FQDESV (reference sequence). CDR3 DNA: TGTGCCAGCAGCGCAGGGGAGTATCAGCCCCAGCATTTT. Translating gives CASSAGEYQPQHF.

The V call is TRBV7-6, the J call TRBJ2-1; D perhaps matches TRBD1 (6 bases). Per germline, CDR1 SGHVS and CDR2 FNYEAQ. Trimming took off 4 bases at V and 4 bases at J, with 14 bases between the two ends. The CDR3 has 15 amino acids. The CDR3 DNA follows: TGTGCCAGCAGCTCCGGGACAAAGTATTACAATGAGCAGTTCTTC. Translation: CASSSGTKYYNEQFF.

This clone was recorded only once. This rearrangement joins TRBV18 to TRBJ2-1, with 10 bases that match TRBD2. Per germline, CDR1 KGHSH and CDR2 LQKENI. Trimming took 4 bases from V and 1 from J; bases not matched to a gene: 13. The CDR3 spans 19 residues. The CDR3 loop is CASSLARASGSWSYNEQFF. The CDR3 bases are TGTGCCAGCTCACTCGCTCGGGCTAGCGGGAGTTGGTCCTACAATGAGCAGTTCTTC. The full variable domain, with the rest looked up from reference TRBV18 and TRBJ2-1, is NAGVMQNPRHLVRRRGQEARLRCSPMKGHSHVYWYRQLPEEGLKFMVYLQKENIIDESGMPKERFSAEFPKEGPSILRIQQVVRGDSAAYFCASSLARASGSWSYNEQFFGPGTRLTVL.

This chain links TRBV5-1 with TRBJ1-3; possibly TRBD1 for D (6 bases). The germline CDR1 and CDR2 sequences are SGHRS and YFSETQ. Trimming removed 0 bases from V and 0 bases from J, with 22 bases in between. The CDR3 is 20 amino acids. The CDR3 DNA follows: TGCGCCAGCAGCTTGGTTTCTGGTCAGTTCGGACAGAGCTCTGGAAACACCATATATTTT. It yields the protein CASSLVSGQFGQSSGNTIYF.

The chain links TRBV28 to TRBJ1-5; 9 nucleotides align to TRBD1. V lost 2 bases to trimming and J lost 2 bases; unmatched junction nucleotides: 10. There are 18 residues in the CDR3. The V gene's germline CDR1 is MDHEN and CDR2 SYDVKM. In DNA, the CDR3 is TGTGCCAGCAGTTTAGAGAGGGGACAGGGCTATGGCAATCAGCCCCAGCATTTT. This encodes CASSLERGQGYGNQPQHF.

This chain connects TRBV30 to TRBJ1-2, with a weak D call TRBD1 (6 bases). The germline V and J ends were trimmed by 4 bases and 4 bases, with 22 bases remaining between them. The CDR3 consists of 16 residues. Germline V gene sequence: CDR1 GTSNPN, CDR2 SVGIG (reference sequence). The CDR3 loop reads CAWNSKQGAGAYGYTF. The CDR3 DNA follows: TGTGCCTGGAATTCTAAACAGGGAGCCGGCGCCTATGGCTACACCTTC. Drawing the rest from reference TRBV30 and TRBJ1-2, the complete variable domain is SQTIHQWPATLVQPVGSPLSLECTVEGTSNPNLYWYRQAAGRGLQLLFYSVGIGQISSEVPQNLSASRPQDRQFILSSKKLLLSDSGFYLCAWNSKQGAGAYGYTFGSGTRLTVV.

This rearrangement joins TRBV4-1 to TRBJ2-1, with 8 bases fitting TRBD2. The germline V gene has CDR1 MGHRA and CDR2 YSYEKL. The CDR3 totals 17 residues. After removal of 4 bases from V and 8 bases from J, the junction contained 16 bases not matched to a gene. The CDR3 DNA follows: TGCGCCAGCAGCCTGACTGGGGTGGCGGGGGGTATTGATGAGCAGTTCTTC. This gives the protein CASSLTGVAGGIDEQFF.

J is TRBJ2-7 and V is TRBV7-9; 7 nucleotides agree with TRBD1. Trimming at V came to 4 bases and at J to 3 bases, leaving 9 bases not matched to a gene. CDR3 length: 15 amino acids. The germline V gene encodes CDR1 SEHNR and CDR2 FQNEAQ (reference sequence). The CDR3 region is CASSYSINRGYEQYF. For the CDR3, the DNA is TGTGCCAGCAGCTATTCTATAAACAGGGGCTACGAGCAGTACTTC.

The rearrangement uses TRBV28 and TRBJ2-1, with TRBD1 matching over 7 bases. The CDR3 consists of 14 residues. CDR1 is MDHEN, CDR2 SYDVKM, per germline. V lost 1 base to trimming and J lost 13 bases; unmatched junction nucleotides: 10. The CDR3 protein is CASSLSGRGQYQFF. The CDR3 region has the DNA TGTGCCAGCAGTTTATCGGGAAGGGGGCAGTATCAGTTCTTC.

The V gene is TRBV15, the J gene TRBJ2-7; 7 bases align to TRBD1. V shed 1 base and J 5 bases; nucleotides not matched to a gene: 8. The CDR3 extends over 15 amino acids. CDR1 LNHNV and CDR2 YYDKDF come from the germline V gene (reference sequence). The CDR3 region is CATSRGQGRRHEQYF. The DNA for the CDR3 is TGTGCCACCAGCAGAGGACAGGGCCGTCGACACGAGCAGTACTTC.

This chain joins TRBV5-4 and TRBJ2-1; possibly TRBD2 for D (5 bases). V was trimmed by 0 bases and J by 10 bases, leaving 20 bases between them. The CDR3 has 16 residues. Germline CDR1 and CDR2: SGHNT and YYREEE (reference sequence). In DNA form, the CDR3 reads TGTGCCAGCAGCTTGGAGCTTTCTAGCACGGTCGGGGAGCAGTTCTTC. It is translated as CASSLELSSTVGEQFF.

This rearrangement joins TRBV28 to TRBJ2-7, with TRBD2 matching over 8 bases. The V and J ends lost 4 bases and 2 bases, in that order; junction bases with no gene match: 4. CDR1 is MDHEN, CDR2 SYDVKM, per germline. CDR3 length: 14 residues. CDR3 bases: TGTGCCAGCAGTTACACGGGGGGGGCCTACGAGCAGTACTTC. The encoded protein is CASSYTGGAYEQYF.

The gene calls are TRBV15 and TRBJ1-5; the D gene is possibly TRBD1 (5 bases). The CDR3 is 15 amino acids. Germline lookup yields CDR1 LNHNV and CDR2 YYDKDF (reference sequence). V was shortened by 4 bases and J by 0 bases, with 10 bases between the two germline ends. Here the CDR3 reads CATSKAGSSNQPQHF. CDR3 bases: TGTGCCACCAGCAAAGCAGGGTCTAGCAATCAGCCCCAGCATTTT.

This rearrangement joins TRBV19 to TRBJ2-1; 10 bases match TRBD2. Germline V lookup: CDR1 LNHDA, CDR2 SQIVND (reference sequence). The CDR3 contains 16 residues. The trim removed 6 bases at V and 6 bases at J, leaving 11 bases unmatched. CDR3 sequence reads: CASSSGIAGGSNEQFF. DNA of the CDR3: TGTGCCAGTAGCAGCGGGATAGCGGGAGGCTCCAATGAGCAGTTCTTC. The full variable domain, rest sourced from reference TRBV19 and TRBJ2-1, is DGGITQSPKYLFRKEGQNVTLSCEQNLNHDAMYWYRQDPGQGLRLIYYSQIVNDFQKGDIAEGYSVSREKKESFPLTVTSAQKNPTAFYLCASSSGIAGGSNEQFFGPGTRLTVL.

The chain employs TRBV11-1 and TRBJ2-2, with D unresolved. Germline lookup yields CDR1 SGHAT and CDR2 FQDESV (reference sequence). V lost 2 bases, J lost 0 bases, and 7 bases lay in between. The CDR3 totals 15 residues. CDR3: CASSLHATNTGELFF. CDR3 DNA sequence: TGTGCCAGCAGCTTACATGCGACGAACACCGGGGAGCTGTTTTTT.

The chain recombines TRBV2 with TRBJ2-7; TRBD1 aligns across 7 bases. CDR1 and CDR2 (germline): SNHLY, FYNNEI. The CDR3 spans 13 residues. With 7 bases clipped from V and 2 bases from J, the junction kept 5 bases outside the gene matches. The CDR3 protein is CASMAGTAYEQYF. CDR3 sequence (DNA): TGTGCCAGCATGGCCGGGACAGCCTACGAGCAGTACTTC. Supplemented by reference TRBV2 and TRBJ2-7, the full variable domain reads EPEVTQTPSHQVTQMGQEVILRCVPISNHLYFYWYRQILGQKVEFLVSFYNNEISEKSEIFDDQFSVERPDGSNFTLKIRSTKLEDSAMYFCASMAGTAYEQYFGPGTRLTVT.

This chain joins TRBV6-6 and TRBJ2-1; 9 bases match TRBD1. The germline V gene encodes CDR1 MNHNY and CDR2 SVGAGI (reference sequence). The V gene end was trimmed by 5 bases and the J gene end by 4 bases; junction bases not matched to a gene: 9. This CDR3 is built from 16 residues. The CDR3 DNA reads as TGTGCCAGCAGTCGCCGCCGGGACAGGGTTTACAATGAGCAGTTCTTC. It specifies CASSRRRDRVYNEQFF.